This is a list of T cell receptor beta chains from one sample in a study of T cells in Graves' hyperthyroidism and ophthalmopathy. TCRdb fed the multiplex PCR reads into MiXCR, producing one record per CDR3 protein. Found here are 600,000 to 750,000 distinct CDR3 sequences, roughly 17% of them singletons; the top ten hold less than 20%. Sequenced input: blood. The receptors stem from a man aged 45 to 65 with Graves' hyperthyroidism. Each CDR3 is given with its conserved first and last residue. Each record gives: CDR3 DNA, CDR3 protein, clone size, V gene, J gene, D gene. The D gene is left open where the match is weak. Size values are once, few and many counts, or a class for expanded clones, and some rows have none.

CDR3 DNA: TGCAGTGCTAGTGGGGGGGTGGGCACTGAAGCTTTCTTT; CDR3 protein: CSASGGVGTEAFF; clone size: -; V gene: TRBV20-1; J gene: TRBJ1-1; D gene: -
CDR3 DNA: TGTGCCAGCAGTTTAGCGGGAATGAGCGAGCAGTACTTC; CDR3 protein: CASSLAGMSEQYF; clone size: many; V gene: TRBV12-3/TRBV12-4; J gene: TRBJ2-7; D gene: -
CDR3 DNA: TGTGCCAGCAGTTACTCCGGGAATCTCCCGGGGTCACCCCTCCACTTT; CDR3 protein: CASSYSGNLPGSPLHF; clone size: -; V gene: TRBV6-5; J gene: TRBJ1-6; D gene: -
CDR3 DNA: TGTGCCAGCAGCCCCCGGACCGGAACCAATGAGCAGTTCTTC; CDR3 protein: CASSPRTGTNEQFF; clone size: few; V gene: TRBV3-1; J gene: TRBJ2-1; D gene: -
CDR3 DNA: TGTGCCAGCAGTTTTTGGCTAGCGGGAGCAGATACGCAGTATTTT; CDR3 protein: CASSFWLAGADTQYF; clone size: -; V gene: TRBV12-3/TRBV12-4; J gene: TRBJ2-3; D gene: TRBD2
CDR3 DNA: TGTGCCACCAGTGATCCTACGACAGCTCGGCCAGATACGCAGTATTTT; CDR3 protein: CATSDPTTARPDTQYF; clone size: -; V gene: TRBV24-1; J gene: TRBJ2-3; D gene: -
CDR3 DNA: TGTGCCAGCAGCTCCTTACCCGGCGGCACGAAACTGGGAGGCTACACCTTC; CDR3 protein: CASSSLPGGTKLGGYTF; clone size: -; V gene: TRBV13; J gene: TRBJ1-2; D gene: -
CDR3 DNA: TGCAGCGGGGGTGAGCTTTCAAACGAGCAGTACTTC; CDR3 protein: CSGGELSNEQYF; clone size: many; V gene: TRBV29-1; J gene: TRBJ2-7; D gene: -
CDR3 DNA: TGCGCCAGCAGCAGAGCACCACCCATTATCGACAATGAGCAGTTCTTC; CDR3 protein: CASSRAPPIIDNEQFF; clone size: -; V gene: TRBV4-1; J gene: TRBJ2-1; D gene: -
CDR3 DNA: TGTGCCAGCAGCTTAGGAGACAGGAATTCACCCCTCCACTTT; CDR3 protein: CASSLGDRNSPLHF; clone size: many; V gene: TRBV7-9; J gene: TRBJ1-6; D gene: -
CDR3 DNA: TGTGCCAGCAGCTTAGCCCCGGGTAGCCAAGAGACCCAGTACTTC; CDR3 protein: CASSLAPGSQETQYF; clone size: many; V gene: TRBV7-2; J gene: TRBJ2-5; D gene: -
CDR3 DNA: TGTGCCAGCAGCTTAGAGTCAGGACTAGCCCCGAACTACAATGAGCAGTTCTTC; CDR3 protein: CASSLESGLAPNYNEQFF; clone size: many; V gene: TRBV11-2; J gene: TRBJ2-1; D gene: TRBD2
CDR3 DNA: TGTGCCAGCAGCTTATACGTAGGGGACGACACTGAAGCTTTCTTT; CDR3 protein: CASSLYVGDDTEAFF; clone size: few; V gene: TRBV7-6; J gene: TRBJ1-1; D gene: -
CDR3 DNA: TGTGCCAGCAGCTTCAGAATATCGGAACCCCGGGATACGCAGTATTTT; CDR3 protein: CASSFRISEPRDTQYF; clone size: many; V gene: TRBV7-2; J gene: TRBJ2-3; D gene: -
CDR3 DNA: TGTGCCAGCAAGGAACAGGGGAATGAGCAGTTCTTC; CDR3 protein: CASKEQGNEQFF; clone size: -; V gene: TRBV2; J gene: TRBJ2-1; D gene: TRBD1
CDR3 DNA: TGTGCCACTTGGAGAGAGGCGAACACTGAAGCTTTCTTT; CDR3 protein: CATWREANTEAFF; clone size: -; V gene: TRBV6-1; J gene: TRBJ1-1; D gene: -
CDR3 DNA: TGTGCCAGCAGTTTAATCGCCGGGGCAGGCCAAACCGGGGAGCTGTTTTTT; CDR3 protein: CASSLIAGAGQTGELFF; clone size: many; V gene: TRBV12-3/TRBV12-4; J gene: TRBJ2-2; D gene: -